This TCR beta chain was captured in a study of blood T cell repertoires in COVID-19. Study background: Samples representing acute and convalescent COVID-19 were sourced from the United States, Italy and Spain. In each case, the material was cDNA or gDNA derived from T cells, B-cell-depleted T cells, or PBMCs.

Original handling: How many nucleated cells were present was estimated from reference gene primer amplification. Profiled with immunoSEQ multiplex PCR; TCRdb holds only in-frame clones, not every one. V and J calls and clone size are copied from that table; D and trimming were computed from the DNA. The sample includes 130,000 to 150,000 clones, roughly three quarters of them seen just once. Between the trimmed V and J ends, which lost 0 bases and 0 bases, there was a span of 14 bases. There are 17 residues in the CDR3. CDR1 and CDR2 (germline): LGHNA, YNFKEQ. The sequenced sample consisted of peripheral blood. The gene calls are TRBV4-2 and TRBJ2-5, with D tentatively TRBD1 (6 bases). This receptor was obtained from a man aged 50 or older with active or convalescent COVID-19. The CDR3 bases are TGTGCCAGCAGCCAAGATTGGGGGCTTTCGTACCAAGAGACCCAGTACTTC. Translation: CASSQDWGLSYQETQYF.